The present entry profiles one TCR beta chain with its context. Its specificity is not known. This specimen comes from a study of cytomegalovirus exposure and HLA in healthy donors. V lost 6 bases, J lost 2 bases, and 14 bases lay in between. There are 14 residues in the CDR3. The germline CDR1 and CDR2 sequences are WNHNN and SYGVQD (reference sequence). General study points: A prior analysis recorded that most TCR beta V segments were productive about 90% or about 30% of the time.

Both 60 Vbeta primers and 13 Jbeta primers went into the PCR. Measured with immunoSEQ multiplex PCR; TCRdb has only the in-frame clones, and not every one. Of around 250,000 clones detected, around 90% appear once; the ten largest clones hold about 1.7%. The sequencing input was PBMCs. The origin of this receptor is a girl aged 2 to 9 in good health and CMV-seronegative. The chain employs TRBV10-1 and TRBJ2-7, with no clear D. The CDR3, as DNA: TGCGCCAGCAGCGACTCTGGTATGGCCTACGAGCAGTACTTC. Translated: CASSDSGMAYEQYF.